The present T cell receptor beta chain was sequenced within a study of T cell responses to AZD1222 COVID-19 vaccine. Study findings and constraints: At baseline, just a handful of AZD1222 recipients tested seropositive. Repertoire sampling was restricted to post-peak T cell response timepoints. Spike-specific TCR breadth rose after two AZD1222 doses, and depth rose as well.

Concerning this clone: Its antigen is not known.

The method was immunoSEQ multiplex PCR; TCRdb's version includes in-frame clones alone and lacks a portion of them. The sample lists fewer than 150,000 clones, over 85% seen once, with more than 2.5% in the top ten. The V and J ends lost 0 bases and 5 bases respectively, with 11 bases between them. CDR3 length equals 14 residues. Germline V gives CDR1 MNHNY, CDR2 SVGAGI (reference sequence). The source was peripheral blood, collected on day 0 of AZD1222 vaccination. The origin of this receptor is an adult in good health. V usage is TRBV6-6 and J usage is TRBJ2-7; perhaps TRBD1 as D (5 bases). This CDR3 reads CASSYSQGTHEQYF. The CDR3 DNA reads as TGTGCCAGCAGTTACTCGCAGGGAACCCACGAGCAGTACTTC.